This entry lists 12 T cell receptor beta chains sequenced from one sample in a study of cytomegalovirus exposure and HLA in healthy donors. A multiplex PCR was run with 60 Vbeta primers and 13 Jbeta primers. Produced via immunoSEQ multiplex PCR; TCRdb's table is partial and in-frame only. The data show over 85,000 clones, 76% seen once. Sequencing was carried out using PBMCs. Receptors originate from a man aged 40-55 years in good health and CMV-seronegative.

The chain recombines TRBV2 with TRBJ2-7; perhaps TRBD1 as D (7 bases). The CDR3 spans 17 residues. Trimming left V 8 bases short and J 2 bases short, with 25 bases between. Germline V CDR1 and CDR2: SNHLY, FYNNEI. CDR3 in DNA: TGTGCCAGCGGACGAGCAGGGGGGTGGCAGGGGGCCTACGAGCAGTACTTC. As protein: CASGRAGGWQGAYEQYF.

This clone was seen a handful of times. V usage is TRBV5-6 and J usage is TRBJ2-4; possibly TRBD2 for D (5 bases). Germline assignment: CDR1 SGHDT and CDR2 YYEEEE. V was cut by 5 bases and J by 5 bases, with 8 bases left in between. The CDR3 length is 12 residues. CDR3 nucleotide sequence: TGTGCCAGCAGAGGACTTCAAAACATTCAGTACTTC. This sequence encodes CASRGLQNIQYF.

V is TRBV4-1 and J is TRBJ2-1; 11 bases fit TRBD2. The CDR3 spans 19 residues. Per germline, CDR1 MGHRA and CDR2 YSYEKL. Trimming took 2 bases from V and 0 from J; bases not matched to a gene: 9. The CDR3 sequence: CASSQFGTSGRSSYNEQFF. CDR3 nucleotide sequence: TGCGCCAGCAGCCAATTCGGGACTAGCGGAAGAAGCTCCTACAATGAGCAGTTCTTC.

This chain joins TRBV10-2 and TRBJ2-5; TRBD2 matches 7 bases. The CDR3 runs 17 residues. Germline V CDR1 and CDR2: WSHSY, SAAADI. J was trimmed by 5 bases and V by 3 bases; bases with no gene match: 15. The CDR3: CASSEEGREGLEETQYF. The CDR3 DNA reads TGCGCCAGCAGTGAAGAGGGCAGGGAGGGGTTGGAGGAGACCCAGTACTTC.

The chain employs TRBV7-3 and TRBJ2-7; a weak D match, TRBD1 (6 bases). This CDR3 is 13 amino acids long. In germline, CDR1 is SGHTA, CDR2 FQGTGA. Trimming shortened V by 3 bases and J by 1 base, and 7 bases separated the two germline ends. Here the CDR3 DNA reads TGTGCCAGCAGCTTCGGACAGTCCTACGAGCAGTACTTC. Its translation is CASSFGQSYEQYF.

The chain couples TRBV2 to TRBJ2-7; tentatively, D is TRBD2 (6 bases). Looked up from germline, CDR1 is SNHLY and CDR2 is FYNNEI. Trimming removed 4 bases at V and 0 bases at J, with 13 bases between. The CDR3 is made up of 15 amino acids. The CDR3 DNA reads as TGTGCCAGCAGTGCCTCCGCGGGGACCTCCTACGAGCAGTACTTC. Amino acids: CASSASAGTSYEQYF. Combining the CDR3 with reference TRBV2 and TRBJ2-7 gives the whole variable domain EPEVTQTPSHQVTQMGQEVILRCVPISNHLYFYWYRQILGQKVEFLVSFYNNEISEKSEIFDDQFSVERPDGSNFTLKIRSTKLEDSAMYFCASSASAGTSYEQYFGPGTRLTVT.

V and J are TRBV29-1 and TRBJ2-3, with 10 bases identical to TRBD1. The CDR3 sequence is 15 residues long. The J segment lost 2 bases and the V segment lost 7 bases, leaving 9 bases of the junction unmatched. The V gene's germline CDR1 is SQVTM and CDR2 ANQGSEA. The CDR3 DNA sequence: TGCAGCGGGAGGGTTGGGACAGGGGCCACAGATACGCAGTATTTT. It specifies CSGRVGTGATDTQYF.

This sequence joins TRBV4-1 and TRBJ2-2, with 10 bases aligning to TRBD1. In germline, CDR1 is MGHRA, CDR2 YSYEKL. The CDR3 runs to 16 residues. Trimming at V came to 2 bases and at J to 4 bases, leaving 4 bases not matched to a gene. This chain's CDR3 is CASSQPTGGITGELFF. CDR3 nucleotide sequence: TGCGCCAGCAGCCAACCGACAGGGGGCATCACCGGGGAGCTGTTTTTT.

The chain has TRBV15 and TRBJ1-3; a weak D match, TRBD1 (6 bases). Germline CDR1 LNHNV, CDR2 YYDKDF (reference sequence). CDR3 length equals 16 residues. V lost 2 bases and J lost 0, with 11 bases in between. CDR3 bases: TGTGCCACCAGCAGAACTCCGACAGGCTCTGGAAACACCATATATTTT. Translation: CATSRTPTGSGNTIYF.

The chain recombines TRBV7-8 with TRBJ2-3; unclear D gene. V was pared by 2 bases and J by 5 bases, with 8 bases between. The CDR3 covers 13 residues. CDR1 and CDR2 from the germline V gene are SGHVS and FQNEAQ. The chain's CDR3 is CASSLSSGDTQYF. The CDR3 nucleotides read TGTGCCAGCAGCTTAAGTTCCGGAGATACGCAGTATTTT. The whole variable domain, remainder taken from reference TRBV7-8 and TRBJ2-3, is GAGVSQSPRYKVAKRGQDVALRCDPISGHVSLFWYQQALGQGPEFLTYFQNEAQLDKSGLPSDRFFAERPEGSVSTLKIQRTQQEDSAVYLCASSLSSGDTQYFGPGTRLTVL.

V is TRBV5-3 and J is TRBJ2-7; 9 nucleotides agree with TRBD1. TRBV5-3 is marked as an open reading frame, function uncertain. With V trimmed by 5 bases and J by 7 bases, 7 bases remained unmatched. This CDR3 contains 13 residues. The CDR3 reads CARRPDRGKEQYF. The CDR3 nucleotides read TGTGCCAGAAGACCCGACAGGGGGAAAGAGCAGTACTTC.

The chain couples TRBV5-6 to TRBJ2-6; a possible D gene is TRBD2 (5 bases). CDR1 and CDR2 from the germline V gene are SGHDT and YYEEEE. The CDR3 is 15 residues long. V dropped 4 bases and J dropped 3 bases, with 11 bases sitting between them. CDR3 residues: CASSPGLGGANVLTF. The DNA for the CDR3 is TGTGCCAGCAGCCCCGGACTTGGTGGGGCCAACGTCCTGACTTTC.